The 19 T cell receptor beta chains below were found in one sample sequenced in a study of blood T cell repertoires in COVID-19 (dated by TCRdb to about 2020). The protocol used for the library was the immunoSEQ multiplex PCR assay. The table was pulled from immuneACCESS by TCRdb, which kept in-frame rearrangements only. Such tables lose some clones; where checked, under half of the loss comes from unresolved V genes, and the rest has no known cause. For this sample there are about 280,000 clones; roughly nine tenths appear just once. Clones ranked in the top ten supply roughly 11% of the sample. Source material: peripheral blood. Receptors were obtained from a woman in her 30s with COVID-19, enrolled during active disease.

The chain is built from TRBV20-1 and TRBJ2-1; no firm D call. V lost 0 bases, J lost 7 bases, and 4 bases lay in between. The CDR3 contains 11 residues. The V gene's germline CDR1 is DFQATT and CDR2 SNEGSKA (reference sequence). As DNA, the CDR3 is TGCAGTGCTAGAGATTCGAATGAGCAGTTCTTC. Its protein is CSARDSNEQFF.

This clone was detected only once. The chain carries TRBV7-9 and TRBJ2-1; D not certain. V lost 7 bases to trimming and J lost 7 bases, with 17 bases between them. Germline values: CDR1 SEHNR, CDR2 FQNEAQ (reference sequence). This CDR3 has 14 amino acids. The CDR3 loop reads CASTPPPRQNEQFF. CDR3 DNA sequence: TGTGCCAGCACCCCTCCCCCCAGGCAGAATGAGCAGTTCTTC.

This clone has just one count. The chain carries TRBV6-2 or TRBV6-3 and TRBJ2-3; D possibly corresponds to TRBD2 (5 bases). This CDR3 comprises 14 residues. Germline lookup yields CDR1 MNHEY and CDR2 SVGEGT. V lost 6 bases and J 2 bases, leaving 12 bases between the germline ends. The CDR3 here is CASSSLDITDTQYF. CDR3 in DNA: TGTGCCAGCAGCTCACTAGACATCACAGATACGCAGTATTTT.

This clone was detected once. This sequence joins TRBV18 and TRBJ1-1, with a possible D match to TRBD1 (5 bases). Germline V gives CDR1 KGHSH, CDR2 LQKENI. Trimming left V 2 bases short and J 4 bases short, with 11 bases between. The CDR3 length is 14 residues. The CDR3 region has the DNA TGTGCCAGCTCACCAGAGTGGGGGGGCACTGAAGCTTTCTTT. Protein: CASSPEWGGTEAFF.

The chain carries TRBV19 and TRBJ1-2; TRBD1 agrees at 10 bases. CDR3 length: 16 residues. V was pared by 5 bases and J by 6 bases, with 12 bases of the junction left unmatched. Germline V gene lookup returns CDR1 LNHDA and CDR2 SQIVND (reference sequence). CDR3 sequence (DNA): TGTGCCAGTAGTTCGGCCGGGACAGGGGCAGGCAATGGCTACACCTTC. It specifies CASSSAGTGAGNGYTF.

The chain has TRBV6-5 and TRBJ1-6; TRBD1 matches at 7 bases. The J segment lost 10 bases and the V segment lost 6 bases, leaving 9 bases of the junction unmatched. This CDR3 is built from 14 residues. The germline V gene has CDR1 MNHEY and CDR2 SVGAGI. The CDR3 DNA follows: TGTGCCAGCAGCAGACAGGGAAAAGGGTCACCCCTCCACTTT. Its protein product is CASSRQGKGSPLHF.

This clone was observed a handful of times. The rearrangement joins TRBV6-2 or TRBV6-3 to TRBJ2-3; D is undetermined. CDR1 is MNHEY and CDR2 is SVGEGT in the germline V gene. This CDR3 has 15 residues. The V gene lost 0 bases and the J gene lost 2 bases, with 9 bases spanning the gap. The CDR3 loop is CASSYSNSHTDTQYF. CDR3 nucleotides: TGTGCCAGCAGTTACTCAAATTCCCACACAGATACGCAGTATTTT.

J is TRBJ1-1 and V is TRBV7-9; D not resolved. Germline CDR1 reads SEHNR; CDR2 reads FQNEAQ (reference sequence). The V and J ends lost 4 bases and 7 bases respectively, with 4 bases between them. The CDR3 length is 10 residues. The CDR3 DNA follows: TGTGCCAGCAGCTCCTATGAAGCTTTCTTT. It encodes CASSSYEAFF.

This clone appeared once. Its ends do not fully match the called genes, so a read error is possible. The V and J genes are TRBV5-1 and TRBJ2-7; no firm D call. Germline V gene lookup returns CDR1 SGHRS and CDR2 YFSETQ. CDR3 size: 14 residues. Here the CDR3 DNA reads TGCGCCAGCGGCTTGGGCGCTATGCAGGCCGAGCAGTACTTC. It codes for CASGLGAMQAEQYF.

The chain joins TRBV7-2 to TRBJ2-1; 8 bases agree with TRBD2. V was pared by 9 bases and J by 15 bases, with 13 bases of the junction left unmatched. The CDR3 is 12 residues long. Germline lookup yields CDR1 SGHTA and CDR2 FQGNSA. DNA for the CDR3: TGTGCCAGTAGTCCCGGCGGGGGGTCGGTGTTCTTC. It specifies CASSPGGGSVFF.

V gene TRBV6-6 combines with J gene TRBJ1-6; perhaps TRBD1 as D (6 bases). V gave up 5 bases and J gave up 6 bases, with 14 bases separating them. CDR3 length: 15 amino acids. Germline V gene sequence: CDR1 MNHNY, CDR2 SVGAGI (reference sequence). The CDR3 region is CASSRGGAPNSPLHF. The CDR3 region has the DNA TGTGCCAGCAGTAGGGGGGGCGCACCTAATTCACCCCTCCACTTT.

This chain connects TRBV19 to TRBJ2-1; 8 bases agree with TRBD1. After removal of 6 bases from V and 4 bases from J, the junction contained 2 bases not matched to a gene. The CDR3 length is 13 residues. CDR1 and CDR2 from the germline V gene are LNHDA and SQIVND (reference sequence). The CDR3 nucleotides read TGTGCCAGTAGCCGGACAGGGTACAATGAGCAGTTCTTC. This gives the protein CASSRTGYNEQFF.

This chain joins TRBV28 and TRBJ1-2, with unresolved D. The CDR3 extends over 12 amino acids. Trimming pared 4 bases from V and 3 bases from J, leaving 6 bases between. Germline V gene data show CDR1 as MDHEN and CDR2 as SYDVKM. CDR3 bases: TGTGCCAGCAGTTCCTTTTACTATGGCTACACCTTC. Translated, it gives CASSSFYYGYTF.

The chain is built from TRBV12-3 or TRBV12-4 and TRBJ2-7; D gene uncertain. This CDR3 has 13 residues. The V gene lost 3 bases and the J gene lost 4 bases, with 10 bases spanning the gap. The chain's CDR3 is CASSFVVNYEQYF. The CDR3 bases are TGTGCCAGCAGTTTCGTCGTTAATTACGAGCAGTACTTC.

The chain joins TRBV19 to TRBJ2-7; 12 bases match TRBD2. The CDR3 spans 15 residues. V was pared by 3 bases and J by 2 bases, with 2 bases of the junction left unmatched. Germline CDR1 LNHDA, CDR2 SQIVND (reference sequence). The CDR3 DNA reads TGTGCCAGTAGTATTCGGACTAGCGGGGCCTACGAGCAGTACTTC. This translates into CASSIRTSGAYEQYF.

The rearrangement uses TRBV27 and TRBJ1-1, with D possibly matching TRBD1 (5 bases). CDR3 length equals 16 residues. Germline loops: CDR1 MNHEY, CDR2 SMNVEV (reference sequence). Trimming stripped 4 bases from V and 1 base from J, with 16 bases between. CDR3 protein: CASSSMAGGWNTEAFF. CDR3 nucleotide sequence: TGTGCCAGCAGTTCAATGGCGGGGGGATGGAACACTGAAGCTTTCTTT.

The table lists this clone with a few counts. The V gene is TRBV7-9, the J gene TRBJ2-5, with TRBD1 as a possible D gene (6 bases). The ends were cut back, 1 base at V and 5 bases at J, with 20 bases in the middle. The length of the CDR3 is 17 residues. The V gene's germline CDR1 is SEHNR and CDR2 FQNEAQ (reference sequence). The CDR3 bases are TGTGCCAGCAGCTTAGGGGGTGGAGACAGGCGGCGGGAGACCCAGTACTTC. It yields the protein CASSLGGGDRRRETQYF. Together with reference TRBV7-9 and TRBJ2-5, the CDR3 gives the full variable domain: DTGVSQNPRHKITKRGQNVTFRCDPISEHNRLYWYRQTLGQGPEFLTYFQNEAQLEKSRLLSDRFSAERPKGSFSTLEIQRTEQGDSAMYLCASSLGGGDRRRETQYFGPGTRLLVL.

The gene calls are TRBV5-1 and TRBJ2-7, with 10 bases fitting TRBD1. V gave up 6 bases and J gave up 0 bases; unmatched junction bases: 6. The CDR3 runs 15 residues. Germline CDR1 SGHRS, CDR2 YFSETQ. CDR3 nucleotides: TGCGCCAGCACTTGGGACAGGGGTAGCTCCTACGAGCAGTACTTC. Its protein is CASTWDRGSSYEQYF. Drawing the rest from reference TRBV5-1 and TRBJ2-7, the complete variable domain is KAGVTQTPRYLIKTRGQQVTLSCSPISGHRSVSWYQQTPGQGLQFLFEYFSETQRNKGNFPGRFSGRQFSNSRSEMNVSTLELGDSALYLCASTWDRGSSYEQYFGPGTRLTVT.

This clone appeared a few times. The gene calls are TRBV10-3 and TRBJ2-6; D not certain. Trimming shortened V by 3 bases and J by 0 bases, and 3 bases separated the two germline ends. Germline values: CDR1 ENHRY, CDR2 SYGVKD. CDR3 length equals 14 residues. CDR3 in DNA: TGTGCCATCAGTGACAGCTCTGGGGCCAACGTCCTGACTTTC. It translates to CAISDSSGANVLTF.